This paragraph reports one T cell receptor (beta chain). Its antigen remains unknown. The data derive from a study of T cell responses to AZD1222 COVID-19 vaccine. Study outcomes and limitations: The repertoires were collected only after the peak T cell response. The donor cohort was predominantly white British with a female majority, and clonal diversity may have been underestimated. Seropositive status at baseline applied to only 5 to 7 AZD1222 recipients.

This CDR3 is 15 amino acids long. Germline V gene sequence: CDR1 SGHRS, CDR2 YFSETQ. V lost 1 base to trimming and J lost 0 bases, with 11 bases between them. Generated by immunoSEQ multiplex PCR, the TCRdb table keeps only in-frame clones and is missing some. Among about 270,000 clones listed, 90% to 95% were seen once. The clonotype was recovered from an adult who received the AZD1222 COVID-19 vaccine. The rearrangement links TRBV5-1 to TRBJ2-7; weak D call: TRBD1 (6 bases). The sample was peripheral blood, taken 28 days after the second AZD1222 dose. The CDR3 here is CASSLTGLFSYEQYF. The CDR3 bases are TGCGCCAGCAGCTTGACAGGGTTGTTCTCCTACGAGCAGTACTTC.